These 22 T cell receptor beta chains share one sample of origin, sequenced in a study of response to subunit inactivated influenza vaccine. TCRdb reprocessed the RT-PCR reads via MiXCR and lists one record per CDR3 protein. The table shows over 450,000 distinct CDR3 sequences, with 10% to 15% occurring only once. The sample here was PBMCs from blood, taken roughly 45 days after vaccination. The receptors derive from a man aged 45 to 65 who received an inactivated influenza vaccine.

This clonotype was counted between two and nine times. The chain couples TRBV20-1 to TRBJ2-7, with a possible D match to TRBD2 (5 bases). Germline loops: CDR1 DFQATT, CDR2 SNEGSKA (reference sequence). With 3 bases removed from V and 2 bases from J, the gap between germline ends came to 11 bases. This CDR3 has 13 amino acids. The CDR3, as DNA: TGCAGTGCTAGTCCACGACTACCCTACGAGCAGTACTTC. Translation: CSASPRLPYEQYF.

This clonotype was recorded a few times. The chain has TRBV5-1 and TRBJ2-7; D might be TRBD2 (7 bases). The CDR3 is made up of 16 amino acids. CDR1 and CDR2 from the germline V gene are SGHRS and YFSETQ. Between the trimmed V and J ends, which lost 0 bases and 2 bases, there was a span of 15 bases. The CDR3 protein is CASSLGRGGVTYEQYF. CDR3 in DNA: TGCGCCAGCAGCTTGGGACGCGGGGGCGTCACCTACGAGCAGTACTTC.

In its sample, this clonotype was seen a few times. This chain links TRBV5-1 with TRBJ1-2; a possible D gene is TRBD1 (5 bases). The CDR3 extends over 14 amino acids. Between the trimmed V and J ends, which lost 2 bases and 4 bases, there was a span of 12 bases. Germline CDR1 is SGHRS and CDR2 is YFSETQ. CDR3 protein: CASSFDPGFYGYTF. The CDR3 bases are TGCGCCAGCAGCTTCGACCCAGGGTTCTATGGCTACACCTTC.

The V call is TRBV4-2, the J call TRBJ2-1, with 13 bases that match TRBD2. Trimming cost V 3 bases and J 8 bases; bases outside gene matches: 10. This CDR3 is built from 17 residues. Germline V gene data show CDR1 as LGHNA and CDR2 as YNFKEQ. The CDR3 DNA follows: TGTGCCAGCAGCCAGGGGAAGACTAGCGGGAGGCCCTATGAGCAGTTCTTC. Translation: CASSQGKTSGRPYEQFF.

The J gene is TRBJ2-7, the V gene TRBV7-9, with 7 nucleotides matching TRBD2. Germline CDR1 SEHNR, CDR2 FQNEAQ (reference sequence). With V trimmed by 5 bases and J by 7 bases, 5 bases remained unmatched. The CDR3 consists of 12 residues. DNA of the CDR3: TGTGCCAGCAGCCCAATAGCGGGTGAGCAGTACTTC. Its protein product is CASSPIAGEQYF. Based on the CDR3 plus reference TRBV7-9 and TRBJ2-7, the full variable domain is DTGVSQNPRHKITKRGQNVTFRCDPISEHNRLYWYRQTLGQGPEFLTYFQNEAQLEKSRLLSDRFSAERPKGSFSTLEIQRTEQGDSAMYLCASSPIAGEQYFGPGTRLTVT.

This clonotype was counted a single time. The V gene is TRBV9, the J gene TRBJ2-1, with unresolved D. The CDR3 totals 15 residues. Germline CDR1 SGDLS, CDR2 YYNGEE. V gave up 4 bases and J gave up 3 bases, with 14 bases separating them. The CDR3 nucleotides read TGTGCCAGCAGCCAAACCACGAGCTTCTACAATGAGCAGTTCTTC. Its translation: CASSQTTSFYNEQFF.

This clonotype was recorded many times. The chain uses TRBV4-2 and TRBJ2-7, with D maybe TRBD2 (7 bases). The CDR3 is made up of 14 amino acids. The germline gives CDR1 LGHNA, CDR2 YNFKEQ. V lost 0 bases, J lost 5 bases, and 11 bases lay in between. CDR3 in DNA: TGTGCCAGCAGCCAAGATTGGGGGGGCGACGAGCAGTACTTC. Encoded protein: CASSQDWGGDEQYF.

This clonotype was recorded at least ten times. The V and J genes are TRBV12-3 or TRBV12-4 and TRBJ2-1; 7 bases are a match to TRBD2. Unmatched junction bases numbered 8, after V lost 6 bases and J lost 9 bases. The CDR3 covers 13 residues. The CDR3 here is CASSAGLVGEQFF. The CDR3 DNA sequence: TGTGCCAGCAGCGCCGGACTAGTCGGTGAGCAGTTCTTC.

This chain links TRBV10-3 with TRBJ2-3; 7 bases are shared with TRBD2. Germline V lookup: CDR1 ENHRY, CDR2 SYGVKD. The trim removed 5 bases at V and 0 bases at J, leaving 5 bases unmatched. The CDR3 contains 15 residues. The CDR3 loop reads CAISRTSVSTDTQYF. The CDR3 nucleotides are TGTGCCATCAGTAGGACTAGTGTGAGCACAGATACGCAGTATTTT.

This clonotype was counted between two and nine times. The V call is TRBV6-6, the J call TRBJ1-6; possible D gene TRBD1, 6 bases. V was cut by 5 bases and J by 9 bases, with 8 bases left in between. This CDR3 contains 12 residues. Germline CDR1 and CDR2: MNHNY and SVGAGI (reference sequence). Here the CDR3 DNA reads TGTGCCAGCAGTCCAGGGGTTTCACCCCTCCACTTT. Its protein product is CASSPGVSPLHF.

This clonotype was picked up a small number of times. This rearrangement joins TRBV6-2 or TRBV6-3 to TRBJ2-1; D is uncertain. The CDR3 loop spans 13 amino acids. Trimming left V 6 bases short and J 4 bases short, with 10 bases between. Germline CDR1 is MNHEY and CDR2 is SVGEGT. Written as DNA, the CDR3 is TGTGCCAGCAGACTACTCGATTACAATGAGCAGTTCTTC. Its protein product is CASRLLDYNEQFF.

The chain employs TRBV3-1 and TRBJ1-2; the match to TRBD1 covers 8 bases. After removal of 6 bases from V and 7 bases from J, the junction contained 4 bases not matched to a gene. CDR1 LGHDT and CDR2 YNNKEL come from the germline V gene (reference sequence). This CDR3 region has 12 residues. This CDR3 reads CASSWTGFGYTF. The DNA of the CDR3 is TGTGCCAGCAGTTGGACAGGGTTTGGCTACACCTTC.

This clonotype was counted only a few times. This sequence joins TRBV5-6 and TRBJ2-1, with 12 bases aligning to TRBD2. Trimming at V came to 4 bases and at J to 15 bases, leaving 14 bases not matched to a gene. This CDR3 spans 15 amino acids. Per germline, CDR1 SGHDT and CDR2 YYEEEE. The CDR3 is CASSPLAGGKDMWFF. In DNA form, the CDR3 reads TGTGCCAGCAGCCCGCTAGCGGGAGGGAAGGACATGTGGTTCTTC.

This clonotype appeared a few times. The rearrangement uses TRBV10-3 and TRBJ2-2, with D perhaps matching TRBD1 (6 bases). Per germline, CDR1 ENHRY and CDR2 SYGVKD. V was shortened by 3 bases and J by 0 bases, with 14 bases between the two germline ends. The CDR3 extends over 17 amino acids. CDR3 DNA: TGTGCCATCAGTGAATCGAAGGGGGACCCGAACACCGGGGAGCTGTTTTTT. Translated, it gives CAISESKGDPNTGELFF.

The chain links TRBV6-2 or TRBV6-3 to TRBJ2-5; 13 bases line up with TRBD2. The CDR3 totals 15 residues. V lost 6 bases, J lost 5 bases, and 6 bases stayed unmatched. CDR1 and CDR2 from the germline V gene are MNHEY and SVGEGT. The CDR3 is CASRPRTSGSETQYF. The CDR3 DNA reads TGTGCCAGCAGACCTCGGACTAGCGGGAGCGAGACCCAGTACTTC.

This clonotype was detected a few times. The chain is built from TRBV7-2 and TRBJ2-7, with D unresolved. V dropped 4 bases and J dropped 1 base, with 14 bases sitting between them. This CDR3 spans 15 amino acids. Looked up from germline, CDR1 is SGHTA and CDR2 is FQGNSA. CDR3 nucleotides: TGTGCCAGCAGCTCAGGACGTCTTAATTCCTACGAGCAGTACTTC. This gives the protein CASSSGRLNSYEQYF.

This clonotype was seen at least ten times. The chain is built from TRBV5-6 and TRBJ1-6; D gene unclear. CDR1 SGHDT and CDR2 YYEEEE come from the germline V gene. The CDR3 runs to 14 residues. The V end was cut by 3 bases, the J end by 7 bases, with 11 bases between. CDR3 protein: CASSSRTENSPLHF. As DNA, the CDR3 is TGTGCCAGCAGCTCTCGGACGGAAAATTCACCCCTCCACTTT.

The chain has TRBV2 and TRBJ2-6; D unclear. The germline V gene encodes CDR1 SNHLY and CDR2 FYNNEI. The length of the CDR3 is 17 residues. V was trimmed by 7 bases and J by 0 bases, leaving 16 bases between them. CDR3 sequence reads: CASMPERLLSGANVLTF. The CDR3 DNA is TGTGCCAGCATGCCAGAGCGCCTTCTCTCTGGGGCCAACGTCCTGACTTTC.

This rearrangement joins TRBV25-1 to TRBJ2-7; D gene uncertain. V lost 4 bases, J lost 5 bases, and 15 bases lay in between. Germline V gene data show CDR1 as MGHDK and CDR2 as SYGVNS. The CDR3 spans 14 residues. The chain's CDR3 is CASSGVGIIHEQYF. Written as DNA, the CDR3 is TGTGCCAGCAGTGGAGTAGGGATAATCCACGAGCAGTACTTC.

This clonotype has a handful of counts. CDR3 DNA sequence: TGTGCCAGCAGCTCGAGTACGACCTACGAGCAGTACTTC. This codes for CASSSSTTYEQYF. The J gene is TRBJ2-7, the V gene TRBV7-2; the D is unclear. V was cut by 4 bases and J by 2 bases, with 9 bases left in between. Germline V lookup: CDR1 SGHTA, CDR2 FQGNSA. The CDR3 totals 13 residues. Together with reference TRBV7-2 and TRBJ2-7, the CDR3 gives the full variable domain: GAGVSQSPSNKVTEKGKDVELRCDPISGHTALYWYRQSLGQGLEFLIYFQGNSAPDKSGLPSDRFSAERTGGSVSTLTIQRTQQEDSAVYLCASSSSTTYEQYFGPGTRLTVT.

The V gene is TRBV24-1, the J gene TRBJ2-1, with a possible D match to TRBD1 (6 bases). The CDR3 spans 16 residues. The germline V gene has CDR1 KGHDR and CDR2 SFDVKD. V was cut by 3 bases and J by 7 bases, with 18 bases left in between. The CDR3 sequence: CATSDPGESVPNEQFF. The DNA of the CDR3 is TGTGCCACCAGTGATCCAGGGGAGTCTGTCCCGAATGAGCAGTTCTTC.

This clonotype has only a few counts. The chain carries TRBV4-3 and TRBJ1-6; no clear D. This CDR3 region has 13 residues. In germline, CDR1 is LGHNA, CDR2 YSLEER. V was pared by 3 bases and J by 7 bases, with 7 bases between. As DNA, the CDR3 is TGCGCCAGCAGCCAGGTCTGGAATTCACCCCTCCACTTT. Its translation is CASSQVWNSPLHF.